The 13 T cell receptor beta chains given below trace back to one sample, sequenced in a study of T cell repertoires in cytomegalovirus infection. These TCRs are of unknown antigen specificity. TCRdb called the reads again in MiXCR, with one record for every CDR3 protein. The sample has 250,000 to 400,000 distinct CDR3 sequences, around 25% seen once; the top ten hold about an eighth. This specimen was cultured PBMCs, taken from culture after CMV antigen stimulation. These receptors were taken from a human donor in good health (CMV status not recorded). Some clones in this sample may be carry-over from other donors' samples.

The genes are TRBV6-4 and TRBJ2-1; perhaps TRBD1 as D (5 bases). V gave up 0 bases and J gave up 3 bases, with 6 bases separating them. The germline CDR1 and CDR2 sequences are MRHNA and SNTAGT. There are 14 residues in the CDR3. CDR3 coding DNA: TGTGCCAGCAGTGACTCAGGGGACTACAATGAGCAGTTCTTC. Translating gives CASSDSGDYNEQFF.

V gene TRBV27 combines with J gene TRBJ2-5; TRBD1 might be the D (7 bases). Germline loops: CDR1 MNHEY, CDR2 SMNVEV (reference sequence). Trimming pared 5 bases from V and 5 bases from J, leaving 18 bases between. The CDR3 extends over 15 amino acids. The DNA of the CDR3 is TGTGCCAGCAGTGTGACAGGGTCAGGAGGGGAGACCCAGTACTTC. Its translation is CASSVTGSGGETQYF.

This clonotype came up many times. V and J are TRBV7-2 and TRBJ1-4, with D uncertain. The V gene's germline CDR1 is SGHTA and CDR2 FQGNSA. Trimming cost V 3 bases and J 5 bases, with 7 bases left between them. CDR3 size: 13 residues. The CDR3 DNA reads TGTGCCAGCAGCTTTGACGGGAATGAAAAACTGTTTTTT. This gives the protein CASSFDGNEKLFF.

The chain has TRBV18 and TRBJ2-6; a possible D gene is TRBD2 (5 bases). Trimming removed 10 bases at V and 5 bases at J, with 15 bases between. CDR1 and CDR2 from the germline V gene are KGHSH and LQKENI. The CDR3 consists of 14 residues. Here the CDR3 reads CATGVANRANVLTF. CDR3 DNA: TGTGCCACCGGGGTGGCAAATCGGGCCAACGTCCTGACTTTC.

The DNA for the CDR3 is TGCGCCAGCGGGGACTTCATTCAGGGCTACACCTTC. This sequence encodes CASGDFIQGYTF. The chain couples TRBV5-1 to TRBJ1-2; tentative D call: TRBD1 (5 bases). Germline V gene lookup returns CDR1 SGHRS and CDR2 YFSETQ. This CDR3 comprises 12 residues. V gave up 7 bases and J gave up 8 bases, with 15 bases separating them.

This clonotype was seen only a few times. V and J are TRBV28 and TRBJ2-1, with D possibly matching TRBD2 (6 bases). The V end lost 8 bases, the J end lost 5 bases, and 22 bases lay between the germline ends. This CDR3 is built from 16 residues. The germline gives CDR1 MDHEN, CDR2 SYDVKM. CDR3 nucleotide sequence: TGTGCCAGCTCCCTTCTTGGGGGGATGACCAACAATGAGCAGTTCTTC. Translation gives CASSLLGGMTNNEQFF.

The V and J genes are TRBV5-1 and TRBJ1-4, with 8 bases matching TRBD1. This CDR3 is built from 13 residues. Trimming cost V 4 bases and J 8 bases; bases outside gene matches: 4. Per germline, CDR1 SGHRS and CDR2 YFSETQ. The CDR3 region is CASSGRDREKLFF. CDR3 bases: TGCGCCAGCAGCGGCCGGGACAGGGAAAAACTGTTTTTT.

This clonotype was detected a few times. This rearrangement joins TRBV20-1 to TRBJ1-2; D unresolved. CDR3 length: 15 amino acids. V was clipped by 6 bases and J by 1 base, with 18 bases between them. Per germline, CDR1 DFQATT and CDR2 SNEGSKA (reference sequence). CDR3 nucleotide sequence: TGCAGTGCCCACGACCGACAAGCGATTAACTATGGCTACACCTTC. This encodes CSAHDRQAINYGYTF.

V usage is TRBV7-2 and J usage is TRBJ2-5, with TRBD2 matching over 13 bases. Germline assignment: CDR1 SGHTA and CDR2 FQGNSA. Germline trimming cut 4 bases from V and 5 bases from J; bases unmatched to any gene: 10. The CDR3 loop spans 17 amino acids. Here the CDR3 DNA reads TGTGCCAGCAGCTCCCAGTGGACTAGCGGGAGTGCGGAGACCCAGTACTTC. The encoded protein is CASSSQWTSGSAETQYF.

Comments on this clonotype: A much larger clone differs by one base, so this may be a read error. This chain joins TRBV7-2 and TRBJ1-5, with TRBD1 as a possible D gene (6 bases). Germline CDR1 reads SGHTA; CDR2 reads FQGNSA. V was clipped by 6 bases and J by 3 bases, with 15 bases between them. The CDR3 extends over 15 amino acids. CDR3 bases: TGTGCCAGCAGGAACGAGGGGGGCAACAATCAGCCCCAGCATTTT. Amino acid sequence: CASRNEGGNNQPQHF.

The table lists this clonotype with a few counts. This chain joins TRBV14 and TRBJ1-3; 7 nucleotides align to TRBD1. The CDR3 spans 16 residues. Germline values: CDR1 SGHDN, CDR2 FVKESK. V dropped 4 bases and J dropped 3; count of bases not matched to a gene: 9. CDR3 DNA sequence: TGTGCCAGCAGCCCTAGGGAGGGGGCTTATGGAAACACCATATATTTT. Its protein product is CASSPREGAYGNTIYF.

CDR3 sequence: CASSYFSNQPQHF. The CDR3 coding sequence is TGTGCCAGTAGTTATTTTAGCAATCAGCCCCAGCATTTT. This chain uses TRBV19 with TRBJ1-5; unclear D gene. This CDR3 contains 13 residues. V lost 5 bases, J lost 0 bases, and 5 bases lay in between. Germline V CDR1 and CDR2: LNHDA, SQIVND (reference sequence). Drawing the rest from reference TRBV19 and TRBJ1-5, the complete variable domain is DGGITQSPKYLFRKEGQNVTLSCEQNLNHDAMYWYRQDPGQGLRLIYYSQIVNDFQKGDIAEGYSVSREKKESFPLTVTSAQKNPTAFYLCASSYFSNQPQHFGDGTRLSIL.

The chain is built from TRBV7-8 and TRBJ2-1; 7 bases fit TRBD2. The ends lost 6 bases at V and 6 bases at J; junction bases unmatched: 11. The CDR3 loop spans 15 amino acids. Looked up from germline, CDR1 is SGHVS and CDR2 is FQNEAQ. CDR3 in amino acids: CASRVGRTSVNEQFF. CDR3 DNA sequence: TGTGCCAGCAGAGTAGGAAGGACTAGTGTCAATGAGCAGTTCTTC.